This TCR beta chain was profiled in a study of cytomegalovirus exposure and HLA in healthy donors (TCRdb year 2017). Concerning the study at large: In an earlier analysis of some 550 of the donors, about 270 Gb of sequence data and 100 million or so unique TCR beta sequences from 180 million or so T cells were reported. Roughly 300 gigabases of sequencing data and around 88 million unique TCR sequences made up an early release that covered 500 to 650 HLA-typed donors. Among the roughly 400 genotyped donors, approximately 76% belonged to the genetic ancestry cluster associated with self-reported Caucasian donors. The study was designed to test whether signatures of past pathogen exposure could be identified by cataloging public T cell receptors. Using immunosequencing, the study profiled T cell repertoires from some 670 subjects and related those repertoires to cytomegalovirus serostatus. A separate validation cohort of about 110 different subjects was used in addition to the 666-subject first cohort. The study combined high-throughput TCR immunosequencing, statistical association of individual TCRs with disease status, and machine learning to predict cytomegalovirus infection status. A later analysis re-analyzed previously published TCR beta repertoires from 660 or so donors and added high-resolution HLA genotyping to study TCR occurrence patterns. Rather than using new phenotypic data, the later analysis identified candidate immune exposures from TCR beta sequences and from how often those sequences occurred across donors. To decide whether each TCR beta V gene segment behaved as functional or pseudogenic, an earlier analysis of 587 of the donors relied on high-throughput TCR beta sequencing. Alongside the repertoire data, information on donor age, sex, ethnicity and CMV serostatus was compiled. Genome-wide SNP genotypes for about three fifths of the roughly 670 donors were used in a later genetic analysis, which treated that subset as a discovery cohort. Every repertoire in the discovery cohort had been generated on one and the same sequencing platform. HLA typing covered class I and class II loci at four-digit resolution. Typing coverage varied by locus: roughly 620-640 donors for A, B, C, DRB1 and DQB1; approximately 500 for DQA1; more than 600 for DPA1; 400 to 480 for DPB1. About five DR-DQ haplotypes were treated as single units for association and clustering because of strong linkage in the cohort. Across under 500 genotyped donors of the cohort, an average of about 220,000 unique TCR beta nucleotide sequences per donor were sequenced, and around 19% of those sequences were non-productive.

The germline V gene specifies MGHRA as CDR1 and YSYEKL as CDR2. From V the trimming removes 4 bases and from J it removes 4 bases, while the gene matches leave 3 bases of the junction unaccounted for. The CDR3, cysteine through phenylalanine, is 13 amino acids long. The sequence is cut down to CDR3 DNA, 39 bases in frame from base 1. The cohort comprised several hundred healthy bone marrow donors. At the time of sampling, every cohort member was nominally healthy, though immune exposures that went unrecorded were likely present. The donor was CMV seronegative and was included in the group of several hundred seronegative cohort members. A peripheral blood sample was provided by each donor, and peripheral blood mononuclear cells were used for TCR beta sequencing. The Qiagen DNeasy Blood Extraction Kit was used to extract genomic DNA from the blood cell samples. Receptor amplification or capture employed the immunoSEQ multiplex PCR assay. For the multiplex PCR, a mixture combining 60 forward primers for TCR Vbeta segments and 13 reverse primers for TCR Jbeta segments was used. Amplification of the CDR3 region of rearranged TCR beta genes was performed with a multiplex PCR assay on genomic DNA. The amplified TCR beta libraries were sequenced on the Illumina HiSeq System as 87-base-pair reads. The authors' analysis ran thus. Across the 700 or so repertoires, a later analysis counted about 81 million unique TCR beta chains, 9.5 million to 13 million of which were shared by at least two donors. Raw reads were error-corrected and collapsed into unique sequences by a nearest-neighbor algorithm in which closely related sequences were merged to remove PCR and sequencing errors. Alignment of CDR3 sequences to IMGT reference sequences was used to assign V, D and J gene segments. Each retained sequence needed at least a six-nucleotide match to both a V gene segment and a J gene segment. A rearrangement counted as productive if the CDR3 had no stop codons and remained in frame with V and J, and every other rearrangement counted as non-productive. Following IMGT convention, CDR3 was defined as the stretch from the second conserved V-encoded cysteine to the conserved J-encoded phenylalanine. The earlier analysis of some 580 of the donors excluded any sequence lacking an unambiguous match to a single V gene segment. An earlier analysis of 550 to 650 of the donors classified V segments as functional when productive rearrangements were above 56.7% and as segregating when the standard deviation between donors was above 5%. To diagnose cytomegalovirus status from the catalog of TCR beta chain sequences, a statistical classification framework was built. V and J gene assignment, in a later analysis, came from comparing TCR nucleotide sequences with IMGT/GENE-DB human TR gene sequences. In a later analysis, CDR3 sequences and most-parsimonious VDJ recombination scenarios were assigned using the TCRdist pipeline. In a later analysis, each TCR beta chain was defined by its CDR3 amino acid sequence together with its V-gene family, and reads lacking a unique V-gene family were excluded. A later analysis removed 592 highly shared, low-generation-probability nucleotide sequences to deal with suspected cross-contamination and a sequencing artifact. A later analysis calculated a clonal expansion index for each public chain from normalized within-repertoire ranks of inferred template counts. Generation probabilities in a later analysis came from a VDJ recombination model fitted to out-of-frame rearrangements, and those results were checked against IGoR. Hypergeometric tests were used in a later analysis to score TCR-TCR, TCR-HLA and TCR-CMV co-occurrence, with a repertoire-size bias correction applied to the TCR pairs. A later analysis estimated false discovery rates by permuting HLA or CMV assignments 20 times. In a later analysis, co-occurring TCRs were grouped using DBSCAN, and TCRdist sequence similarity was added for clustering within HLA-allele-positive subsets. Co-occurrence clustering excluded repertoires with fewer than 30,000 or more than 120,000 public chains, plus five with anomalous nucleotide sharing. In its TCRdb copy, this immuneACCESS table keeps in-frame sequences only and misses some clones. Where compared with another copy, unresolved V genes explain less than half of these, and the others have no known cause. That table is the source of V, J and clone size, and D and trimming were worked out from the DNA. The sample has 120,000 to 150,000 clones on record, approximately 88% of them singletons. 0.5% to 0.65% of the sample goes to the ten largest clones.

About this clone itself: Its target antigen remains unknown. There are no base qualities to consult, and no much larger clone falls within one base.

Broad study findings and their caveats: The cohort was sequenced for TCR beta chains only, and without alpha or paired-chain data the features that could be detected were limited. Correlated functional status among segregating V segments might reflect linkage disequilibrium, but an unknown experimental factor could not be ruled out. In a later analysis, some 18,000 TCR beta sequences were associated with specific HLA alleles at a false discovery rate of 0.05. A later genetic analysis reported fewer N-insertions in productive TCRs among donors in an Asian-associated ancestry cluster than the roughly 620-donor mean. In the study, approximately 160 TCR beta chains were listed as associated with cytomegalovirus. The 87-base-pair reads could not distinguish some IMGT-functional V segments, including TRBV6-2 and TRBV6-3, so those segments were excluded. A later analysis reported that several top co-occurrence clusters appeared linked to parvovirus B19, influenza, CMV and Epstein-Barr virus. Presence/absence analyses assumed roughly uniform sequencing depth across donors, an assumption that may not hold. A group of highly shared sequence variants was considered likely to be a technical artifact of the sequencing pipeline. According to a later analysis, TCR association rates differed among HLA loci, with DRB1 alleles showing the most associated TCRs and HLA-C alleles showing the fewest. The earlier analysis of 450 to 700 of the donors excluded roughly 16 rarely observed V segments, including chromosome 9 orphons, because counts were too low. V-gene and J-gene trimming of TCR beta chains was associated with a missense DCLRE1C variant in a later genetic analysis, and the association was replicated in an independent cohort. According to the authors, the approach could potentially be generalized to other disease states and immunological phenotypes. When HLA alleles, especially DR and DQ, strongly co-occurred, attributing TCR associations to individual alleles was difficult. A later analysis found that most CMV-associated TCR beta chains appeared HLA-restricted, with HLA associations seemingly driven largely by CMV exposure. CMV serostatus was the only immune exposure information available for the cohort. In a later analysis, HLA-associated TCR beta chains were found to be more clonally expanded and to have lower generation probabilities than equally common non-associated chains. Broadly in line with IMGT annotations, most TCR beta V segments showed up in productive rearrangements about 87% or about 30% of the time in an earlier analysis of 587 of the donors. While some public TCRs were present in many individuals, most TCR sequences turned up only very rarely across donors. A further reported finding was that TCR beta sequences accurately predicted the HLA-A and HLA-B alleles for most subjects in the first cohort. HLA typing was unavailable for some donors at each locus, so association tests used only the typed subset. In both the original and validation cohorts, the classifier was reported to diagnose cytomegalovirus status with high specificity and sensitivity. Three of the identified cytomegalovirus-associated TCR beta chains were confirmed in vitro to be specific for cytomegalovirus antigens.

The chain links TRBV4-1 with TRBJ1-1, and TRBD1 matches 7 of the central bases. The sequence derives from a woman aged 40 to 50 in good health and CMV-seronegative. The sample taken for sequencing was PBMCs. Here the CDR3 is given as CASSLTGATEAFF. The DNA sequence is given as TGCGCCAGCAGCCTCACAGGGGCCACTGAAGCTTTCTTT.